This TCR beta chain comes out of a study of OX40 agonist ivuxolimab in advanced cancers. Findings of the study overall: Expanded clones belonging to CD8+ T cells outnumbered, on average, those of CD4+. Antigen specificity remained undetermined for the expanded peripheral T cells.

There are 12 residues in the CDR3. V was cut by 3 bases and J by 3 bases, with 5 bases left in between. Germline loops: CDR1 ENHRY, CDR2 SYGVKD. TCRdb's copy holds only in-frame clones and misses some; the assay was immunoSEQ multiplex PCR. This table holds 60,000 to 80,000 clones, roughly 84% found once. At cycle 4 day 1, cycle 7 day 1, and baseline, blood was sampled. In regard to this clone: Its antigen is unknown.

The V gene is TRBV10-3, the J gene TRBJ2-5; D ambiguous. This sequence originates from an adult with an advanced solid tumor such as melanoma, head and neck, liver or kidney cancer. The input for sequencing was CD4+ or CD8+ T cells sorted from blood, taken in a trial of the OX40 agonist ivuxolimab. CDR3 sequence (DNA): TGTGCCATCAGTGATAGGAAAGAGACCCAGTACTTC. Its translation: CAISDRKETQYF.